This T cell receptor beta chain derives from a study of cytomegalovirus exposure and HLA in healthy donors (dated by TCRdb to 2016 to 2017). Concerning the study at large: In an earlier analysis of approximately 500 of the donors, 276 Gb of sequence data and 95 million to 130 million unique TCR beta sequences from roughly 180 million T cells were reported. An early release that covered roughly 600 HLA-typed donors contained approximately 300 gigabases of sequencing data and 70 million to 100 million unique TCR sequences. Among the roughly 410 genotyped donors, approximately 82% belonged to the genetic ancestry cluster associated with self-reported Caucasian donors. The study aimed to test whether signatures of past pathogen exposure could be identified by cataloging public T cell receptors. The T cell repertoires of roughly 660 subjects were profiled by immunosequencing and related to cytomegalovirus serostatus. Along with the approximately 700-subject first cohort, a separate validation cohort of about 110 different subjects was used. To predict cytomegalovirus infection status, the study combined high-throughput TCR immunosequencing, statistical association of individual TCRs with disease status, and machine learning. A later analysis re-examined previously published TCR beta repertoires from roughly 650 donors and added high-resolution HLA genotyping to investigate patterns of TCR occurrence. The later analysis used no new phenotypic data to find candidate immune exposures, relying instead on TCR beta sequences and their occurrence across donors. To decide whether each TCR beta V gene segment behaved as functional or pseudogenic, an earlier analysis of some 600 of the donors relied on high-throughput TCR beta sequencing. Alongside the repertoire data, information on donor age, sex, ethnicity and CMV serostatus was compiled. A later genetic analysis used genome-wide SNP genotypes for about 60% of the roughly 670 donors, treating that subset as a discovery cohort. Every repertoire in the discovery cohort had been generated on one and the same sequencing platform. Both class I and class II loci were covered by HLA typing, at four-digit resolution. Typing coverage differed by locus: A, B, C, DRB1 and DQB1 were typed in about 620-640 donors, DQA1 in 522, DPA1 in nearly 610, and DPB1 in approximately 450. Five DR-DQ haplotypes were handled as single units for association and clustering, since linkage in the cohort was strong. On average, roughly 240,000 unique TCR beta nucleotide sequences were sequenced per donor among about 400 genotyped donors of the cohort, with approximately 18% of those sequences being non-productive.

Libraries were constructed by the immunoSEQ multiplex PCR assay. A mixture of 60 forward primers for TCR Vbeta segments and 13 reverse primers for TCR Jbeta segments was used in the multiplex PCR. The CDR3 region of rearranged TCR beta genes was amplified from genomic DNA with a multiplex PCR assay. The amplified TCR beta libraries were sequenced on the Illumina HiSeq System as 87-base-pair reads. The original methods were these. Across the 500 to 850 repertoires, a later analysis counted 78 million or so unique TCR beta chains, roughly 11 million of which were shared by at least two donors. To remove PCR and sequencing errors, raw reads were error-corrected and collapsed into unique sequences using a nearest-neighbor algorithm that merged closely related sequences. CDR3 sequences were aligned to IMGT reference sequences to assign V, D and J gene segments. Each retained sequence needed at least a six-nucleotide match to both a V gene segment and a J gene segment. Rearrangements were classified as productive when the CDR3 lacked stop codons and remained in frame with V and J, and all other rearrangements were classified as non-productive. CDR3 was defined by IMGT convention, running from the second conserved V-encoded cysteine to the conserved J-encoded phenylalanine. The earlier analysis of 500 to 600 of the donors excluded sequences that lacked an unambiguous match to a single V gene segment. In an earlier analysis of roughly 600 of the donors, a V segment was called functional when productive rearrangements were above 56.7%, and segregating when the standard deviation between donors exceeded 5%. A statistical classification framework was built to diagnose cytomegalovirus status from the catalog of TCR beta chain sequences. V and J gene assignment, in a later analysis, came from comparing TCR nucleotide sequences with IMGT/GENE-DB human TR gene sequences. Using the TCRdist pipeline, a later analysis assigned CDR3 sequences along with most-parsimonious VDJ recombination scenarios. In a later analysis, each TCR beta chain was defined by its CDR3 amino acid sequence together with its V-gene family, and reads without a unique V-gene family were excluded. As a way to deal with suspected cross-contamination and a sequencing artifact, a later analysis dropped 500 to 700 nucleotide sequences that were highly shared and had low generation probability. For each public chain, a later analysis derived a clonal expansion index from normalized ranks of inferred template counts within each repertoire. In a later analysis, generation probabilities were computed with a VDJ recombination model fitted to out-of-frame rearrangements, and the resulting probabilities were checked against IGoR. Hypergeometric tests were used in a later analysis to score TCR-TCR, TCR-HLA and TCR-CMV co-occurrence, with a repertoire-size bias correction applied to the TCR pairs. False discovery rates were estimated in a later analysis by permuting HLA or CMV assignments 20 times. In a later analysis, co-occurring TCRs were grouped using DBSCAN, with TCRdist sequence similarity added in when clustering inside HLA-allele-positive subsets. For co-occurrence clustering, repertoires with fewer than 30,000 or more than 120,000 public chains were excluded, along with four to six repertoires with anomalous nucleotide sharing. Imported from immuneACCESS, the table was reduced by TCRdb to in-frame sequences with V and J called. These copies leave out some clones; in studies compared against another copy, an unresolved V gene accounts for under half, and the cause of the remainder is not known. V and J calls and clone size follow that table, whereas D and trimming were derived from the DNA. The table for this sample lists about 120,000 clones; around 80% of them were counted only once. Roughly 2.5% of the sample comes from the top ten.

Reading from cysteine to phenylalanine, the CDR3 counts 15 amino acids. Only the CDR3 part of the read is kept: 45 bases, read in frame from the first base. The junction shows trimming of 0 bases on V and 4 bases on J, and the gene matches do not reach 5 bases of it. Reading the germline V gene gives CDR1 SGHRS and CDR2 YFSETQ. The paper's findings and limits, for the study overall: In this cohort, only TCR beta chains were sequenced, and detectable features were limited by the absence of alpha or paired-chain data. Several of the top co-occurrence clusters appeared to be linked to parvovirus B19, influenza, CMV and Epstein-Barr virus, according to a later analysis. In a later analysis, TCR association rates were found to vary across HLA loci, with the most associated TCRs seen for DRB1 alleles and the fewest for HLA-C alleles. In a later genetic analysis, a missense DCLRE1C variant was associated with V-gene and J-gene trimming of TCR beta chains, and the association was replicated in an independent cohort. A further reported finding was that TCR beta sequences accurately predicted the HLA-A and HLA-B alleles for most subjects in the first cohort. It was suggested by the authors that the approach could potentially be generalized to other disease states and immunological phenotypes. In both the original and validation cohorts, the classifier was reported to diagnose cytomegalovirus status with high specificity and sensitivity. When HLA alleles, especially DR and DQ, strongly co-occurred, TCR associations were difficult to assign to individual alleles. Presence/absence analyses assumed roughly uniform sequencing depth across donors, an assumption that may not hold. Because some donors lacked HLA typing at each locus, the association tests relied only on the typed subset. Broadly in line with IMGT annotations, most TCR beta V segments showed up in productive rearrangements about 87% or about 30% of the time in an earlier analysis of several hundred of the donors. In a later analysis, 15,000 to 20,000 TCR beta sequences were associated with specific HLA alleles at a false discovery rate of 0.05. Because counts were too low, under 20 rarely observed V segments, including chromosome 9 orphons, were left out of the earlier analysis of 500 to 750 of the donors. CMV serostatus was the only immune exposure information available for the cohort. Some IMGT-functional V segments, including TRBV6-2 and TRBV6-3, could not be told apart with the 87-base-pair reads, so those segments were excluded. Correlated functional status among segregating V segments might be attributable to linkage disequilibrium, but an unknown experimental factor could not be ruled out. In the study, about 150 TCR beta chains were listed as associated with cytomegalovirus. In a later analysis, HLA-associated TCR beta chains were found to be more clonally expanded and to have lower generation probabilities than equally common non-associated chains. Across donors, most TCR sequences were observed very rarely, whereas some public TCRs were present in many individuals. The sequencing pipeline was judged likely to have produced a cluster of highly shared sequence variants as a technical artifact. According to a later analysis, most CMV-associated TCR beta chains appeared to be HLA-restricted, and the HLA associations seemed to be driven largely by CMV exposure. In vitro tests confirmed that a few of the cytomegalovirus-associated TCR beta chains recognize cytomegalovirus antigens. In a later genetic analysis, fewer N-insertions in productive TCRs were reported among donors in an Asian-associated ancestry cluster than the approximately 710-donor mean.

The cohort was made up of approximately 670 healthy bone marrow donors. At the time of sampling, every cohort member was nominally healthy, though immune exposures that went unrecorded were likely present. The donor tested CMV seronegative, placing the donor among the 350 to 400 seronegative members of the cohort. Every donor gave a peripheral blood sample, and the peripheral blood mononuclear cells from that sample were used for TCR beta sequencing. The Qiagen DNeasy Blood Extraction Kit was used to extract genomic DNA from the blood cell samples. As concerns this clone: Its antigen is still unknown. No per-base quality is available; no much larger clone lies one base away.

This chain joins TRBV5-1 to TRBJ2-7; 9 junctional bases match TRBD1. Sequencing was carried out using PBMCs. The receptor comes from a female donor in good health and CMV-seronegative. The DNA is TGCGCCAGCAGCTTGGGGGACAGGGCCGGGTACGAGCAGTACTTC. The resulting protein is CASSLGDRAGYEQYF. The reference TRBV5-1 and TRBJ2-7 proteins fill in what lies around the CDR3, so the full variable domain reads KAGVTQTPRYLIKTRGQQVTLSCSPISGHRSVSWYQQTPGQGLQFLFEYFSETQRNKGNFPGRFSGRQFSNSRSEMNVSTLELGDSALYLCASSLGDRAGYEQYFGPGTRLTVT.